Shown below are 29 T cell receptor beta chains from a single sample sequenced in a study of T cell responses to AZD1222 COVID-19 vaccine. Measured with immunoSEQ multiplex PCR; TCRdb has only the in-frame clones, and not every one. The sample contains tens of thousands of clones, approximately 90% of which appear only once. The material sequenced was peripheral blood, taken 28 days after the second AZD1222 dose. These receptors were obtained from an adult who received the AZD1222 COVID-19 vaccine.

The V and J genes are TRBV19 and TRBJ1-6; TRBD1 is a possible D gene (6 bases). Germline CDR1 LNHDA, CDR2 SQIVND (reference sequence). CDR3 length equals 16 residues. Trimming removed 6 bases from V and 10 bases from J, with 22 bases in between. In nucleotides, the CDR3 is TGTGCCAGTAGCCTCCCCGCGGGGGGCGCGCAGTCACCCCTCCACTTT. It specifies CASSLPAGGAQSPLHF.

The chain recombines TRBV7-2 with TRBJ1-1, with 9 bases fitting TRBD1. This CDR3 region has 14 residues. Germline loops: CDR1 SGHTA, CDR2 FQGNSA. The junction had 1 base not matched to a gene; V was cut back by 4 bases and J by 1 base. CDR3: CASSSGQGNTEAFF. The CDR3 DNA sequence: TGTGCCAGCAGCTCGGGACAGGGGAACACTGAAGCTTTCTTT.

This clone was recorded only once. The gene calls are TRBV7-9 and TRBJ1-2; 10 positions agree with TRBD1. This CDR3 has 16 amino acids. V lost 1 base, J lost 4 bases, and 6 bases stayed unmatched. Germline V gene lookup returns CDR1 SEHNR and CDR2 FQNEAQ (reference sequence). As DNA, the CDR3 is TGTGCCAGCAGCTTAGTCGGACAGGGGGTAGGCTATGGCTACACCTTC. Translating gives CASSLVGQGVGYGYTF.

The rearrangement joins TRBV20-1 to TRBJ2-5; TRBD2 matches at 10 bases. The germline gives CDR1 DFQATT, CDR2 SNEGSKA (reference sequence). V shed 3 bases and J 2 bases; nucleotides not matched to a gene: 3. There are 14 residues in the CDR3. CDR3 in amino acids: CSASEGLAQETQYF. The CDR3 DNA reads TGCAGTGCTAGTGAGGGACTAGCGCAAGAGACCCAGTACTTC.

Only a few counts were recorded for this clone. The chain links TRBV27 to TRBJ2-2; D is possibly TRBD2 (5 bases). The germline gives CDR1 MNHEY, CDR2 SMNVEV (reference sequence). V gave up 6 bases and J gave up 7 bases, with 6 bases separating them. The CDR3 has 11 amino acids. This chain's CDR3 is CASREDGELFF. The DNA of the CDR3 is TGTGCCAGCAGGGAGGACGGGGAGCTGTTTTTT.

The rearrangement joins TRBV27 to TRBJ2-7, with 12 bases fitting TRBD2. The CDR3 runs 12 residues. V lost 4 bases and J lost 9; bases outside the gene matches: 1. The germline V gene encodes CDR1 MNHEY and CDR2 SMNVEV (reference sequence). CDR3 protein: CASSSTSGRQYF. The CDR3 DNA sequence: TGTGCCAGCAGTTCGACTAGCGGGAGGCAGTACTTC.

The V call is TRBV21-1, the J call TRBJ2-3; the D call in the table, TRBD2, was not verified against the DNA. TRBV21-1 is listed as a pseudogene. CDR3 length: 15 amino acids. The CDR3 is CAPRRPSEEPDTQYF. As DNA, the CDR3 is TGTGCTCCCCGACGGCCGAGCGAGGAACCAGATACGCAGTATTTT.

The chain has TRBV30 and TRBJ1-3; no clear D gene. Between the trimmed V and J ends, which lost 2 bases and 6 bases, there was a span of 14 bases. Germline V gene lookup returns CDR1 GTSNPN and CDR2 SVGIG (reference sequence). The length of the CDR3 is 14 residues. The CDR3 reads CAWSIWKGTNTIYF. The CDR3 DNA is TGTGCCTGGAGTATATGGAAGGGAACAAACACCATATATTTT. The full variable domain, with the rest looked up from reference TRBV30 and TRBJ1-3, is SQTIHQWPATLVQPVGSPLSLECTVEGTSNPNLYWYRQAAGRGLQLLFYSVGIGQISSEVPQNLSASRPQDRQFILSSKKLLLSDSGFYLCAWSIWKGTNTIYFGEGSWLTVV.

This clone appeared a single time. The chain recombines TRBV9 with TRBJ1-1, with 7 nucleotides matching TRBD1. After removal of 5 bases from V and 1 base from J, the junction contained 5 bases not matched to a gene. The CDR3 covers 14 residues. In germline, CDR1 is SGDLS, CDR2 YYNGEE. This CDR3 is CASSLGQTNTEAFF. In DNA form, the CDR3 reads TGTGCCAGCAGTTTGGGACAGACGAACACTGAAGCTTTCTTT.

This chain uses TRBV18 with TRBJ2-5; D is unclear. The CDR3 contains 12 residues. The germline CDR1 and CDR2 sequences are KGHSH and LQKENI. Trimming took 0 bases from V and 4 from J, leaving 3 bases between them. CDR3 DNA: TGTGCCAGCTCACCACCGGGAGAGACCCAGTACTTC. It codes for CASSPPGETQYF.

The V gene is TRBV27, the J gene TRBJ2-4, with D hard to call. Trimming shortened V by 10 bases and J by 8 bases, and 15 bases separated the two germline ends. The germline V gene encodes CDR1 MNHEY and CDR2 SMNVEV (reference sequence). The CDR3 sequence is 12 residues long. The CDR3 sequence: CATLGPPDIQYF. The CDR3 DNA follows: TGTGCCACCCTGGGCCCTCCGGACATTCAGTACTTC.

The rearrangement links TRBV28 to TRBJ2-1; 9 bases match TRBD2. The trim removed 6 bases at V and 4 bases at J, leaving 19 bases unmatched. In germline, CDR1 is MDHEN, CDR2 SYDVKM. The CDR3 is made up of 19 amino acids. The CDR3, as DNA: TGTGCCAGCAGCAACCTCGGCGCGGGAGGGCCGGTTGCATACAATGAGCAGTTCTTC. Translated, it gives CASSNLGAGGPVAYNEQFF.

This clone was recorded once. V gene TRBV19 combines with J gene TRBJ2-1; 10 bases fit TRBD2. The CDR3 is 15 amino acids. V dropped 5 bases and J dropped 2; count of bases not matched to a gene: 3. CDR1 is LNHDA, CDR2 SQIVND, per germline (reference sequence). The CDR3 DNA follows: TGTGCCAGTAGTCCCGGGACTAGCGCCTACAATGAGCAGTTCTTC. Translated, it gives CASSPGTSAYNEQFF. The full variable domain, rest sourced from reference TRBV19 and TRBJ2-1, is DGGITQSPKYLFRKEGQNVTLSCEQNLNHDAMYWYRQDPGQGLRLIYYSQIVNDFQKGDIAEGYSVSREKKESFPLTVTSAQKNPTAFYLCASSPGTSAYNEQFFGPGTRLTVL.

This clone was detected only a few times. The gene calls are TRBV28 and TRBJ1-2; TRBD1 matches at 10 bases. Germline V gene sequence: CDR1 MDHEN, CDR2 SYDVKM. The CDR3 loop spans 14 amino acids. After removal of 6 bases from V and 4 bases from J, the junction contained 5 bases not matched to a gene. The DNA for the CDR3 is TGTGCCAGCAGGGGACAGGGGACGGGCTATGGCTACACCTTC. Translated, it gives CASRGQGTGYGYTF.

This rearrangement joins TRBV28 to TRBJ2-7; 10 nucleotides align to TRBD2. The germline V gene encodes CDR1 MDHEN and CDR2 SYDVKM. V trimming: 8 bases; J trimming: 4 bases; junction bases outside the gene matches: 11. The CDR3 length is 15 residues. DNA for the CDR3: TGTGCCAGCGGCTCCCCTAGCGGGAGCAGATACGAGCAGTACTTC. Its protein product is CASGSPSGSRYEQYF.

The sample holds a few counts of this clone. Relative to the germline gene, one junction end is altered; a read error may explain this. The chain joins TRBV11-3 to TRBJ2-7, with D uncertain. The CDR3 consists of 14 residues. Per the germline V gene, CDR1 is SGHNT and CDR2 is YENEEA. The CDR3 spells CASSDRTRPYEQYF. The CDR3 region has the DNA TGTGCCAGCAGCGATCGAACGCGGCCCTATGAGCAGTACTTC.

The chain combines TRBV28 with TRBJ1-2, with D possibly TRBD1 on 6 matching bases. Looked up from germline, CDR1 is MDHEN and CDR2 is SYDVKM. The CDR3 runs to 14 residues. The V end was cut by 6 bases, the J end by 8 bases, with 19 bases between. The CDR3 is CASSPPTGRRGYTF. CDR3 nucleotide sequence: TGTGCCAGCAGCCCCCCGACAGGCCGCCGGGGCTACACCTTC.

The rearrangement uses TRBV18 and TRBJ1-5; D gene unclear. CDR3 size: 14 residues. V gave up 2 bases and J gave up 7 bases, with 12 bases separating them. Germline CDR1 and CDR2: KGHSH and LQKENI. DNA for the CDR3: TGTGCCAGCTCACCAGAGGCGGAAGGGCAGCCCCAGCATTTT. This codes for CASSPEAEGQPQHF.

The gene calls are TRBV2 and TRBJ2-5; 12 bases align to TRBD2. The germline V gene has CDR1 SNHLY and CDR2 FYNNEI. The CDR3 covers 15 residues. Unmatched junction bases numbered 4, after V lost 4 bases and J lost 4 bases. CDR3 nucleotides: TGTGCCAGCAGTGCTAGCGGGAGGGCCCGAGAGACCCAGTACTTC. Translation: CASSASGRARETQYF.

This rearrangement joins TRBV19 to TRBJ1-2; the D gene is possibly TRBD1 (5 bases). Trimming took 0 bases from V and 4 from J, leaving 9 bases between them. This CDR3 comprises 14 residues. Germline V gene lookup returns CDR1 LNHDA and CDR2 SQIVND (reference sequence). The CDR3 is CASSIEPGLYGYTF. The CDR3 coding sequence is TGTGCCAGTAGTATAGAGCCGGGGCTCTATGGCTACACCTTC.

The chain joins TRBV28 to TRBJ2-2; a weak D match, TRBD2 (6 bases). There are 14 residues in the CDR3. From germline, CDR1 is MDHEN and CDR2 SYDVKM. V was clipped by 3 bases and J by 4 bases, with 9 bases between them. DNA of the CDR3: TGTGCCAGCAGTTTGGGGGGAAGCACCGGGGAGCTGTTTTTT. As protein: CASSLGGSTGELFF.

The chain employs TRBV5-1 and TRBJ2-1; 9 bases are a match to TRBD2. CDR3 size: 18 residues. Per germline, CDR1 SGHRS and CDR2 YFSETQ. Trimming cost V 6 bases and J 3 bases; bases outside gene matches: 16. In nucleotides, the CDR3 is TGCGCCAGCACGGACAGTAGAGCGGGAGGCCGGAGCTACAATGAGCAGTTCTTC. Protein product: CASTDSRAGGRSYNEQFF.

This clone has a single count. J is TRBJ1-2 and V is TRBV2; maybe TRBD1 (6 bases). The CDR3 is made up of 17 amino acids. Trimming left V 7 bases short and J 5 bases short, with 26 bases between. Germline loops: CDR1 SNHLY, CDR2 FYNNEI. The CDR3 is CASMRAEEFGTQYGYTF. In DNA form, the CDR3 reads TGTGCCAGCATGCGCGCCGAAGAATTCGGGACACAGTATGGCTACACCTTC.

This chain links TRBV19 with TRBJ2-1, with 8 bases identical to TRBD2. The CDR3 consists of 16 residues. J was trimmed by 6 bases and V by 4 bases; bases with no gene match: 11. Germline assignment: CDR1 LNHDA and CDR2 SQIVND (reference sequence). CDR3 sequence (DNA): TGTGCCAGTAGTAAAATAGCGGGGTCACGAGTCAATGAGCAGTTCTTC. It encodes CASSKIAGSRVNEQFF.

The CDR3 nucleotides are TGTGCCAGTAGTACCAGGACAGGGGGCTACGAGCAGTACTTC. It translates to CASSTRTGGYEQYF. The chain carries TRBV19 and TRBJ2-7, with 10 bases matching TRBD1. This CDR3 spans 14 amino acids. The germline V gene has CDR1 LNHDA and CDR2 SQIVND (reference sequence). The V segment lost 4 bases and the J segment 3 bases; nucleotides outside the gene matches: 3. The variable domain in full, with the rest retrieved from reference TRBV19 and TRBJ2-7, is DGGITQSPKYLFRKEGQNVTLSCEQNLNHDAMYWYRQDPGQGLRLIYYSQIVNDFQKGDIAEGYSVSREKKESFPLTVTSAQKNPTAFYLCASSTRTGGYEQYFGPGTRLTVT.

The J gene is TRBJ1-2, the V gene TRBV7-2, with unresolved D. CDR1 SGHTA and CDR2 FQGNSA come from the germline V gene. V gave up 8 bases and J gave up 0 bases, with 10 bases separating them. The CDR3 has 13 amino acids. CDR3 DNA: TGTGCCAGCGAGTTAAGTACTAACTATGGCTACACCTTC. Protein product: CASELSTNYGYTF.

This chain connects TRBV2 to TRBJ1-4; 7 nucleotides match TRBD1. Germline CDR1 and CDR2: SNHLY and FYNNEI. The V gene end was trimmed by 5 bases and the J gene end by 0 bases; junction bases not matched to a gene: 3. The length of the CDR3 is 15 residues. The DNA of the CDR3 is TGTGCCAGCAGTCGGACAGGACCAACTAATGAAAAACTGTTTTTT. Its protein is CASSRTGPTNEKLFF. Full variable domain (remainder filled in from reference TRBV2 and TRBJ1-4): EPEVTQTPSHQVTQMGQEVILRCVPISNHLYFYWYRQILGQKVEFLVSFYNNEISEKSEIFDDQFSVERPDGSNFTLKIRSTKLEDSAMYFCASSRTGPTNEKLFFGSGTQLSVL.

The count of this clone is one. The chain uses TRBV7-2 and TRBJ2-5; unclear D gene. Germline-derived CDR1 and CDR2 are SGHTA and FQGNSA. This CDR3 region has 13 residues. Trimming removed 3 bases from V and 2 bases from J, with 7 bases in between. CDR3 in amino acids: CASSFGRQETQYF. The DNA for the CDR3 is TGTGCCAGCAGCTTCGGACGACAAGAGACCCAGTACTTC.

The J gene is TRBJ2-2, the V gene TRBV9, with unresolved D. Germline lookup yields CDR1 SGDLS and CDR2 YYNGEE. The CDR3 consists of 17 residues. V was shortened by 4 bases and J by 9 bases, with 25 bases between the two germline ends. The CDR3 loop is CASSPRELLKPPRELFF. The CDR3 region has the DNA TGTGCCAGCAGCCCCAGAGAGCTACTCAAACCCCCCCGGGAGCTGTTTTTT.